The 30 T cell receptor beta chains below were found in one sample sequenced in a study of CD8 T cells in ankylosing spondylitis. Study results and limitations: Apparently characteristic of ankylosing spondylitis blood was a TCR beta motif (roughly eight highly homologous variants).

Which antigens these TCRs recognize remains unknown. From the 5' RACE reads, TCRdb called clonotypes with MiXCR, one entry per CDR3 protein. The sample gives about 220,000 distinct CDR3 sequences, about a sixth of which show up once; about 44% is in the top ten. Material for sequencing was blood, either unsorted or a sorted T cell fraction (not recorded which). These receptors originate from a male donor with ankylosing spondylitis.

In this sample, this clonotype turned up many times. The chain uses TRBV29-1 and TRBJ2-1; 12 nucleotides line up with TRBD2. V gave up 1 base and J gave up 4 bases; unmatched junction bases: 5. CDR3 length equals 16 residues. Germline CDR1 SQVTM, CDR2 ANQGSEA. This chain's CDR3 is CSVEGGTSGFYNEQFF. In nucleotides, the CDR3 is TGCAGCGTTGAAGGGGGGACTAGCGGGTTTTACAATGAGCAGTTCTTC.

This chain links TRBV15 with TRBJ2-7; TRBD2 might be the D (5 bases). CDR3 length: 13 amino acids. Germline-derived CDR1 and CDR2 are LNHNV and YYDKDF (reference sequence). V was shortened by 6 bases and J by 4 bases, with 13 bases between the two germline ends. In DNA form, the CDR3 reads TGTGCCACCAGTGACTTCGGCGGGTACGAGCAGTACTTC. As protein: CATSDFGGYEQYF.

This clonotype was observed once. The V gene is TRBV9, the J gene TRBJ2-7, with no clear D. CDR1 and CDR2 from the germline V gene are SGDLS and YYNGEE. This CDR3 has 14 amino acids. Trimming left V 0 bases short and J 0 bases short, with 7 bases between. CDR3: CASSVDHISYEQYF. For the CDR3, the DNA is TGTGCCAGCAGCGTAGATCACATCTCCTACGAGCAGTACTTC.

The chain is built from TRBV7-9 and TRBJ1-1, with a weak D call TRBD1 (5 bases). Germline assignment: CDR1 SEHNR and CDR2 FQNEAQ (reference sequence). This CDR3 is built from 14 residues. The V end lost 5 bases, the J end lost 3 bases, and 13 bases lay between the germline ends. In DNA form, the CDR3 reads TGTGCCAGCAGCCCGGGGGGGGGATACACTGAAGCTTTCTTT. Protein: CASSPGGGYTEAFF.

This clonotype was detected only a few times. The DNA for the CDR3 is TGTGCCAGCCTCAGGGTTCCTAGCTCCTACGAGCAGTACTTC. Translation: CASLRVPSSYEQYF. This chain connects TRBV2 to TRBJ2-7, with D possibly TRBD1 on 5 matching bases. V was clipped by 8 bases and J by 0 bases, with 14 bases between them. Germline V lookup: CDR1 SNHLY, CDR2 FYNNEI. The CDR3 runs 14 residues.

This clonotype has a count of ten or more. V is TRBV6-2 or TRBV6-3 and J is TRBJ2-1; maybe TRBD2 (5 bases). Germline V gene lookup returns CDR1 MNHEY and CDR2 SVGEGT. The CDR3 is 17 amino acids. V lost 5 bases to trimming and J lost 0 bases, with 17 bases between them. The CDR3 bases are TGTGCCAGCAGTCCCCCCCTTGAGCGGATCTCCTACAATGAGCAGTTCTTC. This translates into CASSPPLERISYNEQFF.

This clonotype turned up a few times. The chain employs TRBV4-3 and TRBJ2-1; tentative D call: TRBD2 (6 bases). Germline-derived CDR1 and CDR2 are LGHNA and YSLEER. V lost 0 bases and J 4 bases, leaving 13 bases between the germline ends. The CDR3 is 16 amino acids. The CDR3 DNA sequence: TGCGCCAGCAGCCAAGATAGGGCTAGCGCGTACAATGAGCAGTTCTTC. Encoded protein: CASSQDRASAYNEQFF.

In this sample, this clonotype turned up many times. This chain links TRBV12-3 or TRBV12-4 with TRBJ2-7; D ambiguous. The CDR3 length is 14 residues. V gave up 3 bases and J gave up 3 bases, with 12 bases separating them. CDR3 nucleotide sequence: TGTGCCAGCAGTTTTGGAGCAATGAGCTACGAGCAGTACTTC. Amino acids: CASSFGAMSYEQYF.

This clonotype was picked up many times. This chain uses TRBV12-3 or TRBV12-4 with TRBJ2-1, with D possibly matching TRBD2 (6 bases). This CDR3 has 17 amino acids. V lost 5 bases to trimming and J lost 4 bases, with 21 bases between them. CDR3 in DNA: TGTGCCAGCAGTCCCACCTCAGCTAGCGAAATTTACAATGAGCAGTTCTTC. It codes for CASSPTSASEIYNEQFF.

The CDR3 DNA reads TGCAGTGCTAGAGAGGTAGGCGGTCCGCGAAATGAGCAGTTCTTC. Translated: CSAREVGGPRNEQFF. The chain has TRBV20-1 and TRBJ2-1; the D is unclear. The CDR3 has 15 amino acids. Germline V CDR1 and CDR2: DFQATT, SNEGSKA (reference sequence). V was cut by 0 bases and J by 7 bases, with 16 bases left in between.

The chain uses TRBV29-1 and TRBJ1-3; D is unresolved. There are 13 residues in the CDR3. V was shortened by 6 bases and J by 6 bases, with 15 bases between the two germline ends. The V gene's germline CDR1 is SQVTM and CDR2 ANQGSEA. Here the CDR3 reads CSVAVGSENTIYF. In DNA, the CDR3 is TGCAGCGTGGCAGTGGGGTCCGAAAACACCATATATTTT. The full variable domain, with the rest looked up from reference TRBV29-1 and TRBJ1-3, is SAVISQKPSRDICQRGTSLTIQCQVDSQVTMMFWYRQQPGQSLTLIATANQGSEATYESGFVIDKFPISRPNLTFSTLTVSNMSPEDSSIYLCSVAVGSENTIYFGEGSWLTVV.

This clonotype was counted a few times. The chain recombines TRBV9 with TRBJ2-3; D tentatively fits TRBD1 or TRBD2 (6 bases each). CDR3 size: 16 residues. Trimming pared 0 bases from V and 4 bases from J, leaving 15 bases between. Germline V gives CDR1 SGDLS, CDR2 YYNGEE. CDR3 protein: CASSVDLGGRPDTQYF. Here the CDR3 DNA reads TGTGCCAGCAGCGTAGACTTAGGGGGGCGGCCAGATACGCAGTATTTT.

This clonotype was observed a handful of times. CDR3 nucleotide sequence: TGTGCCAGCAGCCCCCCATATCAGGACAGTGATACCTACGAGCAGTACTTC. This encodes CASSPPYQDSDTYEQYF. The chain links TRBV28 to TRBJ2-7; D is possibly TRBD1 (6 bases). The germline V gene has CDR1 MDHEN and CDR2 SYDVKM. The CDR3 length is 17 residues. Between the trimmed V and J ends, which lost 6 bases and 2 bases, there was a span of 23 bases.

This chain connects TRBV27 to TRBJ2-7; perhaps TRBD1 as D (5 bases). V was trimmed by 10 bases and J by 4 bases, leaving 8 bases between them. Germline V gives CDR1 MNHEY, CDR2 SMNVEV (reference sequence). The CDR3 contains 10 residues. Here the CDR3 DNA reads TGTGCCACCCAGGGTTACGAGCAGTACTTC. This sequence encodes CATQGYEQYF.

The table lists this clonotype with a few counts. This sequence joins TRBV2 and TRBJ1-2; 10 bases map to TRBD1. CDR3 length equals 14 residues. V gave up 7 bases and J gave up 8 bases; unmatched junction bases: 10. Germline V gene lookup returns CDR1 SNHLY and CDR2 FYNNEI. The CDR3 here is CASIWDRGTGGYTF. The CDR3 DNA sequence: TGTGCCAGCATCTGGGACAGGGGTACGGGGGGCTACACCTTC.

The genes are TRBV3-1 and TRBJ2-7; D is tentatively TRBD1 or TRBD2 (5 bases each). The CDR3 length is 16 residues. With 3 bases removed from V and 0 bases from J, the gap between germline ends came to 15 bases. The germline V gene encodes CDR1 LGHDT and CDR2 YNNKEL (reference sequence). The CDR3 here is CASSHIHEGFSYEQYF. In DNA, the CDR3 is TGTGCCAGCAGCCACATCCACGAGGGGTTCTCCTACGAGCAGTACTTC.

The chain joins TRBV29-1 to TRBJ2-5; 7 positions agree with TRBD2. The V gene's germline CDR1 is SQVTM and CDR2 ANQGSEA. The CDR3 is 15 residues long. Trimming cost V 6 bases and J 5 bases; bases outside gene matches: 15. The CDR3 region has the DNA TGCAGCGTCGACCCCGGGACTAATTACCGGGAGACCCAGTACTTC. This codes for CSVDPGTNYRETQYF.

This chain connects TRBV30 to TRBJ2-7, with 9 bases that match TRBD1. Trimming took 5 bases from V and 7 from J; bases not matched to a gene: 9. The CDR3 consists of 13 residues. Germline CDR1 reads GTSNPN; CDR2 reads SVGIG (reference sequence). The CDR3 spells CAWGGTGRGEQYF. In nucleotides, the CDR3 is TGTGCCTGGGGGGGGACAGGGCGAGGTGAGCAGTACTTC.

This clonotype was seen a handful of times. This chain uses TRBV6-1 with TRBJ2-4; 8 nucleotides agree with TRBD1. With V trimmed by 9 bases and J by 0 bases, 4 bases remained unmatched. CDR3 length equals 14 residues. Per the germline V gene, CDR1 is MNHNS and CDR2 is SASEGT. Written as DNA, the CDR3 is TGTGCCAGTCGACAGGGGTTAGCCAAAAACATTCAGTACTTC. Amino acid sequence: CASRQGLAKNIQYF.

J is TRBJ1-5 and V is TRBV10-3, with a tentative D call TRBD1 (5 bases). V was cut by 10 bases and J by 7 bases, with 11 bases left in between. The CDR3 is 11 amino acids. Looked up from germline, CDR1 is ENHRY and CDR2 is SYGVKD. CDR3 in amino acids: CATGAGQPQHF. The CDR3 region has the DNA TGTGCCACCGGGGCAGGGCAGCCCCAGCATTTT.

The V gene is TRBV7-8, the J gene TRBJ2-7; 8 nucleotides line up with TRBD1. V trimming: 0 bases; J trimming: 5 bases; junction bases outside the gene matches: 6. The CDR3 has 15 residues. Germline CDR1 is SGHVS and CDR2 is FQNEAQ. The CDR3: CASSLAVYRGDEQYF. The DNA of the CDR3 is TGTGCCAGCAGCTTAGCAGTGTACAGGGGGGACGAGCAGTACTTC.

Only a few counts were recorded for this clonotype. The chain has TRBV12-5 and TRBJ1-2, with D possibly TRBD1 on 6 matching bases. The V end was cut by 4 bases, the J end by 5 bases, with 14 bases between. The CDR3 is 14 residues long. Per germline, CDR1 LGHNT and CDR2 FRNRAP. CDR3 nucleotides: TGTGCTAGTGGTTCCCCCTCAGGGGAGTATGGCTACACCTTC. Residues: CASGSPSGEYGYTF.

This chain links TRBV7-3 with TRBJ2-3; maybe TRBD1 (6 bases). Trimming pared 5 bases from V and 2 bases from J, leaving 14 bases between. CDR3 length: 15 residues. The V gene's germline CDR1 is SGHTA and CDR2 FQGTGA. The CDR3 nucleotides read TGTGCCAGCAGCCGCTCAGGGGCTGACACAGATACGCAGTATTTT. This sequence encodes CASSRSGADTDTQYF.

The CDR3 bases are TGTGCCAGTGGGACAGGGGCGATCGAGCAGTACTTC. Translated: CASGTGAIEQYF. The chain joins TRBV27 to TRBJ2-7, with 10 bases lining up with TRBD1. CDR3 length: 12 residues. CDR1 is MNHEY and CDR2 is SMNVEV in the germline V gene (reference sequence). J was trimmed by 6 bases and V by 9 bases; bases with no gene match: 5.

This clonotype was seen a handful of times. This chain connects TRBV13 to TRBJ2-5; the D gene is possibly TRBD1 (6 bases). The germline CDR1 and CDR2 sequences are PRHDT and FYEKMQ (reference sequence). V lost 2 bases to trimming and J lost 3 bases, with 13 bases between them. This CDR3 spans 15 amino acids. In DNA form, the CDR3 reads TGTGCCAGCAGCTTATGGGTACAGGGAGAAGAGACCCAGTACTTC. As protein: CASSLWVQGEETQYF.

The chain employs TRBV29-1 and TRBJ2-1, with D tentatively TRBD1 or TRBD2 (6 bases each). The CDR3 is made up of 13 amino acids. Germline V gene sequence: CDR1 SQVTM, CDR2 ANQGSEA. V was cut by 4 bases and J by 4 bases, with 11 bases left in between. The CDR3 sequence is CSVGQGTYNEQFF. The CDR3 DNA reads as TGCAGCGTTGGTCAGGGGACTTACAATGAGCAGTTCTTC.

This clonotype was detected only a few times. The J gene is TRBJ2-7, the V gene TRBV7-8, with D possibly being TRBD2 (5 bases). Germline V gives CDR1 SGHVS, CDR2 FQNEAQ. V was clipped by 5 bases and J by 0 bases, with 14 bases between them. The CDR3 consists of 15 residues. The DNA for the CDR3 is TGTGCCAGCAGCCCCTGGGATGGAGGCTCCTACGAGCAGTACTTC. It encodes CASSPWDGGSYEQYF.

This clonotype occurred a few times. The rearrangement joins TRBV7-9 to TRBJ2-1; 7 positions agree with TRBD2. This CDR3 has 15 residues. Germline CDR1 and CDR2: SEHNR and FQNEAQ (reference sequence). V dropped 7 bases and J dropped 8; count of bases not matched to a gene: 14. This CDR3 is CASTTTGGSFDEQFF. CDR3 nucleotides: TGTGCCAGCACCACAACCGGGGGGAGCTTTGATGAGCAGTTCTTC. The variable domain in full, completed from reference TRBV7-9 and TRBJ2-1, reads DTGVSQNPRHKITKRGQNVTFRCDPISEHNRLYWYRQTLGQGPEFLTYFQNEAQLEKSRLLSDRFSAERPKGSFSTLEIQRTEQGDSAMYLCASTTTGGSFDEQFFGPGTRLTVL.

CDR3 sequence reads: CASSSLAGWLETQYF. The CDR3 nucleotides read TGTGCCAGCAGTTCTCTAGCGGGATGGTTAGAGACCCAGTACTTC. This chain joins TRBV27 and TRBJ2-5, with TRBD2 matching over 9 bases. This CDR3 comprises 15 residues. V lost 4 bases and J lost 4; bases outside the gene matches: 7. In germline, CDR1 is MNHEY, CDR2 SMNVEV (reference sequence).

The chain employs TRBV6-2 or TRBV6-3 and TRBJ1-1; TRBD1 agrees at 8 bases. With V trimmed by 2 bases and J by 2 bases, 7 bases remained unmatched. CDR3 length: 16 amino acids. CDR1 MNHEY and CDR2 SVGEGT come from the germline V gene. The CDR3 loop is CASSYGQGRDNTEAFF. In DNA, the CDR3 is TGTGCCAGCAGTTACGGACAGGGCCGAGACAACACTGAAGCTTTCTTT.